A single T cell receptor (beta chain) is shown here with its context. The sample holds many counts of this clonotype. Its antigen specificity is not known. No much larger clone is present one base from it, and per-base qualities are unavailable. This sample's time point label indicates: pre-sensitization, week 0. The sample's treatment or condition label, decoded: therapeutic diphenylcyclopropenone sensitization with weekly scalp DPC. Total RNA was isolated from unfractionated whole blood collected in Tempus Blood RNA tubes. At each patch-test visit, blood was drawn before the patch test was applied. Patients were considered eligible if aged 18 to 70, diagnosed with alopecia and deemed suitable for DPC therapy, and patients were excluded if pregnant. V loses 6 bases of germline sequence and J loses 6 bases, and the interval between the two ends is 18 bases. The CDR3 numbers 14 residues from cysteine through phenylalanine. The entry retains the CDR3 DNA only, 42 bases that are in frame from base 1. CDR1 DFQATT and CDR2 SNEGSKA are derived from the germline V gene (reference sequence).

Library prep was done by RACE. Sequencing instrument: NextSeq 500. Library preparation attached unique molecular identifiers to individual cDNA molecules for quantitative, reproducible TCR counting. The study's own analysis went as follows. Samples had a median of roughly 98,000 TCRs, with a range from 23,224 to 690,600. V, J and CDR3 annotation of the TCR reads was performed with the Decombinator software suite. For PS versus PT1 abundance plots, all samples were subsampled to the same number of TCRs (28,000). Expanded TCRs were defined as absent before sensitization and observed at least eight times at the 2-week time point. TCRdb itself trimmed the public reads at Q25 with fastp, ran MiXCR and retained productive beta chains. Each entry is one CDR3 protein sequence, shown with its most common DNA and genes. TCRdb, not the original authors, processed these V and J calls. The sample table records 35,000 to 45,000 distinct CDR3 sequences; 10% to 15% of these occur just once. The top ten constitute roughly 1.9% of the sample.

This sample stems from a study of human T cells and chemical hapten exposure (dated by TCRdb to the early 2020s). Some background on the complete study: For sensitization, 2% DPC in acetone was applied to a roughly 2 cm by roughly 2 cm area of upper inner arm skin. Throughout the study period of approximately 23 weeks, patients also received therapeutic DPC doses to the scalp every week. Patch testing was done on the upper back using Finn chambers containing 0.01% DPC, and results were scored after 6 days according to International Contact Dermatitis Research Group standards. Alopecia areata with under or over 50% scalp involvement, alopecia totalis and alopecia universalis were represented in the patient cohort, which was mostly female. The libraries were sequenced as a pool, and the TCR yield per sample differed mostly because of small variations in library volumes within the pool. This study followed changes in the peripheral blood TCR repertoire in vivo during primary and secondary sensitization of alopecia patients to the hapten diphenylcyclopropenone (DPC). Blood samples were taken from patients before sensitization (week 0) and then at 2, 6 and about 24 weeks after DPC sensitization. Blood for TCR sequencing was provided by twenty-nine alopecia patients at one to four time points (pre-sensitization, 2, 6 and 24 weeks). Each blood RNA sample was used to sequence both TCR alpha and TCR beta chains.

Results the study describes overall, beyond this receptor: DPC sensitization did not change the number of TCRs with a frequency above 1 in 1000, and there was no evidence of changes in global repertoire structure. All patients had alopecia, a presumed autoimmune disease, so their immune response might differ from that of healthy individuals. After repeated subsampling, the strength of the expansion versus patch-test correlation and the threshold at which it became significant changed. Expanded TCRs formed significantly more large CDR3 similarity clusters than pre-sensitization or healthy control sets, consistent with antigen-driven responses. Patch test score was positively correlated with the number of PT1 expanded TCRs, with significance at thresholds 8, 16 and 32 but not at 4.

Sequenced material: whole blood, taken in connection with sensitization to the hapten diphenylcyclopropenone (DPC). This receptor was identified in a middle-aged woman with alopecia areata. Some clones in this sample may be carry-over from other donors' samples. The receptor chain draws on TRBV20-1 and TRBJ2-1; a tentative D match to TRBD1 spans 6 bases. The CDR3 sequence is CSARGRASVNEQFF. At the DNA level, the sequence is TGCAGTGCCAGGGGTCGGGCATCGGTCAATGAGCAGTTCTTC.